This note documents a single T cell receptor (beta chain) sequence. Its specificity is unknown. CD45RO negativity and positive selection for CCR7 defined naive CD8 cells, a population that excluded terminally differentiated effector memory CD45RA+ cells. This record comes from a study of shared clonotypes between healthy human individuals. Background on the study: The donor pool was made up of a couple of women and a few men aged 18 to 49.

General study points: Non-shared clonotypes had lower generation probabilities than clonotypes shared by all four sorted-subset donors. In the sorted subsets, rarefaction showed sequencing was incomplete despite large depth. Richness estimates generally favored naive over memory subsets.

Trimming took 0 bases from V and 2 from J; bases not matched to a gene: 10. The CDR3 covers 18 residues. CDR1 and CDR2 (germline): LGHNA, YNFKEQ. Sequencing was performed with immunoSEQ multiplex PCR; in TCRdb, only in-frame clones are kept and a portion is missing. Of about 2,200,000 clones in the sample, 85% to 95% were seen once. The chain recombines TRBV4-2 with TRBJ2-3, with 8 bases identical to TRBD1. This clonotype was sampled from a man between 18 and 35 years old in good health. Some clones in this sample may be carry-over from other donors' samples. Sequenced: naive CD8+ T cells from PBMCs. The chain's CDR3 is CASSQDQGAFPITDTQYF. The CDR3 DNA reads TGTGCCAGCAGCCAAGATCAGGGGGCATTCCCTATCACAGATACGCAGTATTTT.